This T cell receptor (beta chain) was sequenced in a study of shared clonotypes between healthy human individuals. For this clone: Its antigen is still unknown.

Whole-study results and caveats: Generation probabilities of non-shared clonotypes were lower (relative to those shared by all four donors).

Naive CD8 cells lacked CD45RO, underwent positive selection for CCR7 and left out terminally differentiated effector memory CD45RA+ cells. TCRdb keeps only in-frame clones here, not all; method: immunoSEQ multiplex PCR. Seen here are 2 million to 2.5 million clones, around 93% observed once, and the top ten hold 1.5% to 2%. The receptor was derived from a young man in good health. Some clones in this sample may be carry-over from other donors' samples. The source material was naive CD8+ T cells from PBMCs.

CDR3 nucleotide sequence: TGTGCCAGCAGTTTATCGATTTGGAGTTATGGCTACACCTTC. Encoded protein: CASSLSIWSYGYTF. The V gene is TRBV27, the J gene TRBJ1-2; D remains unclear. Germline CDR1 is MNHEY and CDR2 is SMNVEV (reference sequence). The V gene lost 0 bases and the J gene lost 5 bases, with 10 bases spanning the gap. The CDR3 is 14 residues long.